A single sample is the source of the 27 T cell receptor beta chains below, sequenced in a study of cytomegalovirus exposure and HLA in healthy donors. Clones were sequenced by immunoSEQ multiplex PCR, and TCRdb holds only the in-frame ones, with some missing. The table lists approximately 270,000 clones, 80% to 90% of them singletons. Sequencing was done on a sample of PBMCs. These receptors were collected from a woman aged 18 to 35 in good health and CMV-seronegative.

The table lists this clone with many counts. DNA for the CDR3: TGTGCCAGCAGCGCCCGACTACACTACACCTTC. Its translation: CASSARLHYTF. The rearrangement joins TRBV9 to TRBJ1-2; D uncertain. This CDR3 region has 11 residues. The germline gives CDR1 SGDLS, CDR2 YYNGEE. Trimming pared 3 bases from V and 10 bases from J, leaving 10 bases between.

The J gene is TRBJ2-7, the V gene TRBV5-8; tentative D call: TRBD1 (7 bases). The germline V and J ends were trimmed by 0 bases and 7 bases, with 17 bases remaining between them. The CDR3 runs to 15 residues. Germline V gives CDR1 SGHTS, CDR2 YDEGEE. The CDR3 spells CASSLDPGGFVEQYF. The CDR3 DNA sequence: TGTGCCAGCAGCTTGGATCCAGGGGGGTTCGTTGAGCAGTACTTC.

The chain recombines TRBV21-1 with TRBJ2-7; the table's D call, TRBD2, was not checked against the DNA. TRBV21-1 is classified as a pseudogene. This CDR3 region has 15 residues. The CDR3 protein is CASSNCLAHSYEQYF. The CDR3 DNA sequence: TGTGCCAGCAGCAATTGCCTAGCGCACTCCTACGAGCAGTACTTC.

This chain links TRBV5-1 with TRBJ2-7, with 9 nucleotides matching TRBD1. This CDR3 comprises 14 residues. With 4 bases clipped from V and 2 bases from J, the junction kept 4 bases outside the gene matches. Germline V CDR1 and CDR2: SGHRS, YFSETQ. DNA of the CDR3: TGCGCCAGCAGCGTGACAGGGGGAACCTACGAGCAGTACTTC. It is translated as CASSVTGGTYEQYF.

CDR3 protein: CSVDIPSGVSYEQYF. CDR3 bases: TGCAGCGTTGATATCCCTAGCGGGGTCTCCTACGAGCAGTACTTC. J is TRBJ2-7 and V is TRBV29-1; 9 nucleotides align to TRBD2. Germline assignment: CDR1 SQVTM and CDR2 ANQGSEA. V trimming: 3 bases; J trimming: 0 bases; junction bases outside the gene matches: 6. This CDR3 is built from 15 residues.

The chain has TRBV27 and TRBJ1-1; TRBD1 matches at 8 bases. Trimming cost V 6 bases and J 6 bases; bases outside gene matches: 21. Per germline, CDR1 MNHEY and CDR2 SMNVEV (reference sequence). The CDR3 spans 18 residues. In DNA, the CDR3 is TGTGCCAGCAGCAAAGGGGACAGGCTAATAACAATTCCTCCTGAAGCTTTCTTT. Translated: CASSKGDRLITIPPEAFF.

Only a few counts were recorded for this clone. The rearrangement uses TRBV7-8 and TRBJ1-2; 7 bases fit TRBD1. V lost 4 bases, J lost 4 bases, and 6 bases stayed unmatched. Germline lookup yields CDR1 SGHVS and CDR2 FQNEAQ. The CDR3 runs to 14 residues. The CDR3 DNA sequence: TGTGCCAGCAGCTCTACCGGGACAGCCTATGGCTACACCTTC. Translated, it gives CASSSTGTAYGYTF.

The V call is TRBV7-9, the J call TRBJ1-4; TRBD1 might be the D (5 bases). The CDR3 extends over 14 amino acids. Trimming stripped 5 bases from V and 5 bases from J, with 12 bases between. Germline V gene data show CDR1 as SEHNR and CDR2 as FQNEAQ (reference sequence). For the CDR3, the DNA is TGTGCCAGCAGCCTAGACAGATTCAATGAAAAACTGTTTTTT. It codes for CASSLDRFNEKLFF.

The V call is TRBV7-9, the J call TRBJ2-7; 11 bases match TRBD2. The V and J ends lost 1 base and 6 bases, in that order; junction bases with no gene match: 17. Germline-derived CDR1 and CDR2 are SEHNR and FQNEAQ (reference sequence). This CDR3 has 19 residues. The CDR3 coding sequence is TGTGCCAGCAGCTTAGGGCTGGACTGGCTAGCGGGAGGTCGGGGCGAGCAGTACTTC. Translating it yields CASSLGLDWLAGGRGEQYF.

The rearrangement joins TRBV5-4 to TRBJ2-7; D gene unclear. Deletions cut 4 bases from V and 3 bases from J, with 8 bases between. Per germline, CDR1 SGHNT and CDR2 YYREEE (reference sequence). The CDR3 spans 12 residues. CDR3 sequence reads: CASSVAGYEQYF. The DNA of the CDR3 is TGTGCCAGCAGCGTGGCAGGCTACGAGCAGTACTTC.

The V gene is TRBV5-4, the J gene TRBJ2-7, with TRBD1 matching over 7 bases. This CDR3 is built from 15 residues. Germline CDR1 is SGHNT and CDR2 is YYREEE (reference sequence). The J segment lost 2 bases and the V segment lost 3 bases, leaving 8 bases of the junction unmatched. The CDR3 region is CASSSRTGGPYEQYF. CDR3 coding DNA: TGTGCCAGCAGCTCTCGGACAGGTGGCCCCTACGAGCAGTACTTC.

This chain connects TRBV4-3 to TRBJ2-5, with 9 bases fitting TRBD1. Germline assignment: CDR1 LGHNA and CDR2 YSLEER. CDR3 length: 16 amino acids. The junction had 6 bases not matched to a gene; V was cut back by 0 bases and J by 4 bases. CDR3 amino acids: CASSQEGTGNLETQYF. The CDR3 region has the DNA TGCGCCAGCAGCCAAGAAGGGACAGGGAATTTAGAGACCCAGTACTTC.

This chain links TRBV6-5 with TRBJ2-7; tentative D call: TRBD2 (6 bases). Trimming took 2 bases from V and 7 from J, leaving 15 bases between them. This CDR3 has 14 amino acids. Germline loops: CDR1 MNHEY, CDR2 SVGAGI. CDR3 DNA: TGTGCCAGCAGTTACGGGGAGGAGGGATGGGAGCAGTACTTC. This gives the protein CASSYGEEGWEQYF.

The chain uses TRBV27 and TRBJ2-4; 9 bases line up with TRBD1. J was trimmed by 6 bases and V by 6 bases; bases with no gene match: 6. This CDR3 has 14 amino acids. CDR1 is MNHEY and CDR2 is SMNVEV in the germline V gene (reference sequence). The CDR3 bases are TGTGCCAGCAGCCCAGGACAGGGGAGAAACATTCAGTACTTC. Residues: CASSPGQGRNIQYF.

The V call is TRBV30, the J call TRBJ2-2; weak D call: TRBD2 (5 bases). Germline V CDR1 and CDR2: GTSNPN, SVGIG (reference sequence). V was cut by 6 bases and J by 3 bases, with 17 bases left in between. This CDR3 is 15 amino acids long. The CDR3 coding sequence is TGTGCCTGTCCGAAGAGGTTCGGGGACACCGGGGAGCTGTTTTTT. This codes for CACPKRFGDTGELFF. The full variable domain, its missing parts supplied by reference TRBV30 and TRBJ2-2, is SQTIHQWPATLVQPVGSPLSLECTVEGTSNPNLYWYRQAAGRGLQLLFYSVGIGQISSEVPQNLSASRPQDRQFILSSKKLLLSDSGFYLCACPKRFGDTGELFFGEGSRLTVL.

This clone was seen once. V gene TRBV19 combines with J gene TRBJ1-2; tentative D call: TRBD1 (5 bases). The ends were cut back, 6 bases at V and 7 bases at J, with 30 bases in the middle. Per the germline V gene, CDR1 is LNHDA and CDR2 is SQIVND (reference sequence). CDR3 length: 18 residues. The CDR3 is CASSRGSPTEKVLAGYTF. CDR3 DNA sequence: TGTGCCAGTAGCCGGGGGTCGCCGACCGAGAAAGTTTTAGCTGGCTACACCTTC.

V usage is TRBV27 and J usage is TRBJ1-1; the D gene is possibly TRBD1 (5 bases). Germline CDR1 and CDR2: MNHEY and SMNVEV (reference sequence). Trimming removed 1 base at V and 5 bases at J, with 11 bases between. The CDR3 spans 14 residues. CDR3: CASSLWRDATEAFF. The CDR3, as DNA: TGTGCCAGCAGTTTATGGAGGGACGCGACTGAAGCTTTCTTT.

The chain carries TRBV7-2 and TRBJ2-3; TRBD2 matches 7 bases. Germline-derived CDR1 and CDR2 are SGHTA and FQGNSA. This CDR3 spans 14 amino acids. Unmatched junction bases numbered 8, after V lost 6 bases and J lost 5 bases. Here the CDR3 DNA reads TGTGCCAGCAGGTGGGGAGGGGCCGTAGATACGCAGTATTTT. The encoded protein is CASRWGGAVDTQYF.

The genes are TRBV5-8 and TRBJ2-6; TRBD1 aligns across 8 bases. Germline-derived CDR1 and CDR2 are SGHTS and YDEGEE. The CDR3 runs 16 residues. The junction had 0 bases not matched to a gene; V was cut back by 1 base and J by 0 bases. The CDR3 nucleotides read TGTGCCAGCAGCTTGACAGGGGGCTCTGGGGCCAACGTCCTGACTTTC. Translating it yields CASSLTGGSGANVLTF.

The chain is built from TRBV7-3 and TRBJ1-6, with D unresolved. The CDR3 has 15 amino acids. Germline assignment: CDR1 SGHTA and CDR2 FQGTGA. V was clipped by 1 base and J by 9 bases, with 13 bases between them. The CDR3 sequence is CASSLRPGKSSPLHF. DNA for the CDR3: TGTGCCAGCAGCTTAAGACCGGGGAAGAGTTCACCCCTCCACTTT.

V is TRBV11-2 and J is TRBJ2-7, with D uncertain. V dropped 5 bases and J dropped 0 bases, with 11 bases sitting between them. The CDR3 is 14 amino acids. Germline V gene sequence: CDR1 SGHAT, CDR2 FQNNGV. The CDR3 loop reads CASSRLESSYEQYF. CDR3 sequence (DNA): TGTGCCAGCAGCCGACTTGAGAGCTCCTACGAGCAGTACTTC.

There are a few counts of this clone. The rearrangement uses TRBV7-9 and TRBJ1-2; D gene unclear. Trimming cost V 3 bases and J 6 bases, with 14 bases left between them. CDR3 length equals 14 residues. Looked up from germline, CDR1 is SEHNR and CDR2 is FQNEAQ (reference sequence). Written as DNA, the CDR3 is TGTGCCAGCAGCTTGTGGACTAGGAGCCATGGCTACACCTTC. Its protein product is CASSLWTRSHGYTF.

V is TRBV5-1 and J is TRBJ1-4; possibly TRBD1 for D (6 bases). The CDR3 is 14 amino acids. The germline V and J ends were trimmed by 4 bases and 5 bases, with 12 bases remaining between them. CDR1 and CDR2 from the germline V gene are SGHRS and YFSETQ. CDR3 nucleotides: TGCGCCAGCAGCCCGCCGGGGGGCAATGAAAAACTGTTTTTT. Translating it yields CASSPPGGNEKLFF.

V usage is TRBV4-3 and J usage is TRBJ1-2; D not certain. The CDR3 consists of 17 residues. Trimming shortened V by 0 bases and J by 0 bases, and 14 bases separated the two germline ends. Germline CDR1 and CDR2: LGHNA and YSLEER. The CDR3 region is CASSQDQALGANYGYTF. In DNA form, the CDR3 reads TGCGCCAGCAGCCAAGATCAGGCTTTGGGAGCTAACTATGGCTACACCTTC.

In the case of this clone: Other DNA variants within this sample encode the same CDR3. The chain uses TRBV30 and TRBJ1-4; D gene uncertain. Germline values: CDR1 GTSNPN, CDR2 SVGIG (reference sequence). V was pared by 2 bases and J by 8 bases, with 15 bases between. The CDR3 contains 14 residues. The CDR3 region has the DNA TGTGCCTGGAGTCCCCCGGGTCATCGGGAAAAACTGTTTTTT. This sequence encodes CAWSPPGHREKLFF.

This rearrangement joins TRBV4-1 to TRBJ1-6; TRBD1 agrees at 7 bases. The CDR3 loop spans 16 amino acids. Germline V gene sequence: CDR1 MGHRA, CDR2 YSYEKL. J lost 8 bases, V lost 2 bases, and 9 bases had no gene match. The CDR3 loop is CASSQFHRGLDSPLHF. The CDR3 DNA follows: TGCGCCAGCAGCCAATTCCACAGGGGCCTCGATTCACCCCTCCACTTT.

In DNA, the CDR3 is TGCGCCAGCAGCTACTCAAAAACGGCTGAAGCTTTCTTT. This gives the protein CASSYSKTAEAFF. The rearrangement uses TRBV5-1 and TRBJ1-1; D gene ambiguous. Germline CDR1 and CDR2: SGHRS and YFSETQ. The CDR3 runs to 13 residues. V lost 3 bases to trimming and J lost 6 bases, with 12 bases between them.